These 2 T cell receptor beta chains were sequenced from one sample in a study of T-cell memory formation after mild COVID-19. One entry per CDR3 protein, called by TCRdb with MiXCR from the 5' RACE reads. The top ten clones hold 20% to 25% of a sample with nearly 350,000 distinct CDR3 sequences, approximately 12% of them seen once. Sequenced input: PBMCs or a T cell subset sorted from them (not recorded which). Receptors were obtained from a young man who had mild COVID-19 (a few samples of this study predate the infection). Cell type and time point are not known.

The table lists this clonotype with a few counts. The V and J genes are TRBV6-1 and TRBJ2-1; D ambiguous. Germline V gene sequence: CDR1 MNHNS, CDR2 SASEGT. Trimming removed 6 bases from V and 3 bases from J, with 6 bases in between. The CDR3 is made up of 12 amino acids. Here the CDR3 reads CASRHGYNEQFF. The CDR3 DNA sequence: TGTGCCAGCAGACACGGCTACAATGAGCAGTTCTTC.

The rearrangement joins TRBV7-2 to TRBJ1-1; no clear D. This CDR3 spans 15 amino acids. Trimming removed 5 bases from V and 7 bases from J, with 20 bases in between. CDR1 SGHTA and CDR2 FQGNSA come from the germline V gene. In DNA form, the CDR3 reads TGTGCCAGCAGCCCTCAACTAACTGCGGGAGATGAAGCTTTCTTT. Translating it yields CASSPQLTAGDEAFF.